The 18 T cell receptor beta chains given below trace back to one sample, sequenced in a study of blood T cell repertoires in COVID-19. Some clones are missing from TCRdb's copy, which holds only in-frame ones; the method was immunoSEQ multiplex PCR. This table has nearly 100,000 clones, about 80% appearing once. Input material: peripheral blood. Receptors originate from a man aged 70 or older with acute or convalescent COVID-19.

The chain is built from TRBV30 and TRBJ1-2, with 10 positions matching TRBD1. Germline values: CDR1 GTSNPN, CDR2 SVGIG (reference sequence). The trim removed 3 bases at V and 6 bases at J, leaving 7 bases unmatched. This CDR3 comprises 14 residues. CDR3 sequence reads: CAWRDRGRSNGYTF. The CDR3 DNA follows: TGTGCCTGGAGAGACAGGGGGCGTTCCAATGGCTACACCTTC.

The chain joins TRBV7-6 to TRBJ2-6, with TRBD1 matching 11 bases. This CDR3 spans 18 amino acids. The V and J ends lost 2 bases and 0 bases, in that order; junction bases with no gene match: 3. CDR1 is SGHVS and CDR2 is FNYEAQ in the germline V gene. As DNA, the CDR3 is TGTGCCAGCAGCTTAAAGGGACAGGGGGGCTCTGGGGCCAACGTCCTGACTTTC. Protein product: CASSLKGQGGSGANVLTF.

This clone was picked up a small number of times. CDR3 sequence: CASSIGDWSSYNEQFF. The CDR3 DNA sequence: TGTGCCAGTAGTATAGGCGACTGGAGCTCCTACAATGAGCAGTTCTTC. The chain couples TRBV19 to TRBJ2-1, with D unclear. This CDR3 region has 16 residues. CDR1 is LNHDA, CDR2 SQIVND, per germline (reference sequence). The germline V and J ends were trimmed by 1 base and 0 bases, with 10 bases remaining between them.

The chain is built from TRBV30 and TRBJ2-1, with 7 bases aligning to TRBD2. Germline V CDR1 and CDR2: GTSNPN, SVGIG (reference sequence). V was pared by 3 bases and J by 4 bases, with 12 bases of the junction left unmatched. The CDR3 totals 16 residues. CDR3 DNA sequence: TGTGCCTGGAGCTTCCTGACGGCGGGGGAGTACAATGAGCAGTTCTTC. Residues: CAWSFLTAGEYNEQFF.

This chain joins TRBV30 and TRBJ2-1; 13 positions match TRBD2. The V gene's germline CDR1 is GTSNPN and CDR2 SVGIG (reference sequence). V dropped 0 bases and J dropped 10; count of bases not matched to a gene: 15. The CDR3 loop spans 18 amino acids. CDR3 loop: CAWSVLFRGTSGVKEQFF. Written as DNA, the CDR3 is TGTGCCTGGAGTGTATTATTCCGGGGGACTAGCGGGGTCAAAGAGCAGTTCTTC.

The DNA of the CDR3 is TGTGCCAGCAGACTCCGGGACATCAATTCACCCCTCCACTTT. Translated, it gives CASRLRDINSPLHF. This rearrangement joins TRBV6-6 to TRBJ1-6; D is possibly TRBD1 (6 bases). Germline loops: CDR1 MNHNY, CDR2 SVGAGI (reference sequence). This CDR3 has 14 residues. V was pared by 6 bases and J by 7 bases, with 13 bases between.

The chain carries TRBV28 and TRBJ2-2, with a possible D match to TRBD1 (5 bases). This CDR3 comprises 12 residues. Germline-derived CDR1 and CDR2 are MDHEN and SYDVKM. The ends were cut back, 5 bases at V and 5 bases at J, with 6 bases in the middle. The CDR3 DNA is TGTGCCAGCAGTGACAGAACCGGGGAGCTGTTTTTT. It translates to CASSDRTGELFF.

The chain couples TRBV15 to TRBJ1-5; D uncertain. Per the germline V gene, CDR1 is LNHNV and CDR2 is YYDKDF (reference sequence). The V and J ends lost 3 bases and 5 bases respectively, with 11 bases between them. The CDR3 is made up of 14 amino acids. DNA for the CDR3: TGTGCCACCAGCAGTCATTTCAGCGATCAGCCCCAGCATTTT. It specifies CATSSHFSDQPQHF. The whole variable domain, remainder taken from reference TRBV15 and TRBJ1-5, is DAMVIQNPRYQVTQFGKPVTLSCSQTLNHNVMYWYQQKSSQAPKLLFHYYDKDFNNEADTPDNFQSRRPNTSFCFLDIRSPGLGDTAMYLCATSSHFSDQPQHFGDGTRLSIL.

The rearrangement uses TRBV7-8 and TRBJ2-5; maybe TRBD2 (6 bases). This CDR3 has 14 amino acids. Germline V gives CDR1 SGHVS, CDR2 FQNEAQ. V lost 1 base and J 5 bases, leaving 11 bases between the germline ends. CDR3 sequence: CASSLVALAETQYF. The CDR3 DNA follows: TGTGCCAGCAGCTTAGTGGCCCTAGCGGAGACCCAGTACTTC.

This clone was found a few times. The chain recombines TRBV18 with TRBJ1-5, with unresolved D. Germline assignment: CDR1 KGHSH and CDR2 LQKENI. Trimming cost V 3 bases and J 3 bases, with 12 bases left between them. This CDR3 has 15 residues. CDR3: CASSPTDGNNQPQHF. CDR3 coding DNA: TGTGCCAGCTCACCGACTGACGGTAACAATCAGCCCCAGCATTTT.

This clone was counted between two and nine times. This chain joins TRBV15 and TRBJ2-3; 8 nucleotides line up with TRBD2. Germline CDR1 is LNHNV and CDR2 is YYDKDF (reference sequence). CDR3 length equals 16 residues. The trim removed 1 base at V and 3 bases at J, leaving 6 bases unmatched. CDR3 loop: CATSRGQASGTDTQYF. The CDR3, as DNA: TGTGCCACCAGCAGAGGACAGGCTAGCGGGACAGATACGCAGTATTTT.

This clone was counted once. V is TRBV24-1 and J is TRBJ1-2; D gene uncertain. The length of the CDR3 is 15 residues. V lost 4 bases, J lost 1 base, and 12 bases lay in between. Germline CDR1 and CDR2: KGHDR and SFDVKD. The CDR3 DNA reads TGTGCCACCAGTGACCCCGACGGAGTTAACTATGGCTACACCTTC. Translation: CATSDPDGVNYGYTF.

The chain links TRBV10-2 to TRBJ2-1; 10 positions agree with TRBD1. This CDR3 has 14 amino acids. Germline V gives CDR1 WSHSY, CDR2 SAAADI. V trimming: 4 bases; J trimming: 6 bases; junction bases outside the gene matches: 3. The CDR3 loop reads CASSGQGAVNEQFF. For the CDR3, the DNA is TGCGCCAGCAGTGGACAGGGGGCCGTCAATGAGCAGTTCTTC.

This rearrangement joins TRBV28 to TRBJ1-5, with D possibly being TRBD1 (5 bases). V was pared by 8 bases and J by 9 bases, with 11 bases between. CDR1 MDHEN and CDR2 SYDVKM come from the germline V gene. This CDR3 contains 11 residues. The CDR3, as DNA: TGTGCCAGCGGGGCCTTGGGGCCCCAGCATTTT. It is translated as CASGALGPQHF.

The chain recombines TRBV30 with TRBJ2-3; 9 bases agree with TRBD2. CDR1 is GTSNPN and CDR2 is SVGIG in the germline V gene (reference sequence). The CDR3 length is 14 residues. V trimming: 2 bases; J trimming: 11 bases; junction bases outside the gene matches: 11. The CDR3 DNA follows: TGTGCCTGGAGTTCGCTAGCGGGGCGGGGAGTGCAGTATTTT. Its translation: CAWSSLAGRGVQYF. Using reference TRBV30 and TRBJ2-3 for the parts outside the CDR3, the full variable domain is SQTIHQWPATLVQPVGSPLSLECTVEGTSNPNLYWYRQAAGRGLQLLFYSVGIGQISSEVPQNLSASRPQDRQFILSSKKLLLSDSGFYLCAWSSLAGRGVQYFGPGTRLTVL.

This clone was seen more than once but under ten times. The chain links TRBV19 to TRBJ1-4; D possibly corresponds to TRBD1 (5 bases). The V and J ends lost 2 bases and 8 bases respectively, with 9 bases between them. Germline V lookup: CDR1 LNHDA, CDR2 SQIVND (reference sequence). The CDR3 runs 13 residues. The CDR3 nucleotides read TGTGCCAGTAGTATAACAGGACGAGAAAAACTGTTTTTT. Protein: CASSITGREKLFF.

V and J are TRBV27 and TRBJ1-1, with D perhaps matching TRBD1 (6 bases). The V and J ends lost 4 bases and 4 bases respectively, with 13 bases between them. The CDR3 sequence is 14 residues long. CDR1 is MNHEY, CDR2 SMNVEV, per germline (reference sequence). CDR3 sequence: CASSWGAGGTEAFF. The CDR3 DNA is TGTGCCAGCAGTTGGGGGGCGGGGGGCACTGAAGCTTTCTTT.

This clone was recorded once. The chain couples TRBV9 to TRBJ2-1; tentatively, D is TRBD2 (5 bases). Trimming stripped 0 bases from V and 0 bases from J, with 10 bases between. This CDR3 comprises 16 residues. Per the germline V gene, CDR1 is SGDLS and CDR2 is YYNGEE. This CDR3 is CASSVASGGSYNEQFF. DNA for the CDR3: TGTGCCAGCAGCGTAGCGAGCGGAGGCTCCTACAATGAGCAGTTCTTC.